Listed below are T cell receptor beta chains from one sample, sequenced in a study of blood T cell repertoires in COVID-19. Profiled with immunoSEQ multiplex PCR; TCRdb holds only in-frame clones, not every one. This sample carries approximately 250,000 clones, around four fifths of them seen once, and the ten largest clones take 15%. The sample consisted of PBMCs or T cells enriched from blood (not recorded which). The source of these receptors is a man aged 35-49 years who had recovered from COVID-19. CDR3s include the opening cysteine and the closing phenylalanine or tryptophan. The order of the fields is D gene, V gene, J gene, clone size, CDR3 protein, CDR3 DNA. The D gene is left open where the match is weak. The size of a clone is reported for some rows only, either as once, few or many, or as a class for expanded clones.

D gene: TRBD1
V gene: TRBV2
J gene: TRBJ1-2
clone size: .
CDR3 protein: CASTERGQGYYGYTF
CDR3 DNA: TGTGCCAGCACCGAAAGAGGACAGGGGTACTATGGCTACACCTTC

D gene: .
V gene: TRBV12-5
J gene: TRBJ2-3
clone size: .
CDR3 protein: CASGRDGEDTQYF
CDR3 DNA: TGTGCTAGTGGACGAGACGGGGAAGATACGCAGTATTTT

D gene: TRBD1
V gene: TRBV27
J gene: TRBJ2-7
clone size: .
CDR3 protein: CASSPDRRAYEQYF
CDR3 DNA: TGTGCCAGCAGTCCGGACAGGCGAGCCTACGAGCAGTACTTC

D gene: .
V gene: TRBV4-1
J gene: TRBJ2-3
clone size: .
CDR3 protein: CASSPREITDTQYF
CDR3 DNA: TGCGCCAGCAGCCCCCGTGAGATCACAGATACGCAGTATTTT

D gene: .
V gene: TRBV19
J gene: TRBJ1-6
clone size: .
CDR3 protein: CASSISPRTPLHF
CDR3 DNA: TGTGCCAGTAGTATTTCTCCGCGGACACCCCTCCACTTT

D gene: .
V gene: TRBV7-2
J gene: TRBJ1-2
clone size: .
CDR3 protein: CASSGGAPNTYGYTF
CDR3 DNA: TGTGCCAGCAGCGGGGGGGCCCCAAACACCTATGGCTACACCTTC

D gene: TRBD2
V gene: TRBV7-6
J gene: TRBJ2-7
clone size: .
CDR3 protein: CASSLELGLAPYEQYF
CDR3 DNA: TGTGCCAGCAGCTTAGAACTTGGACTAGCGCCTTACGAGCAGTACTTC

D gene: .
V gene: TRBV7-2
J gene: TRBJ2-7
clone size: .
CDR3 protein: CASSLDFGREQYF
CDR3 DNA: TGTGCCAGCAGCTTAGATTTTGGGCGCGAGCAGTACTTC

D gene: TRBD1
V gene: TRBV5-5
J gene: TRBJ1-4
clone size: few
CDR3 protein: CASSLGGGGQGVELFF
CDR3 DNA: TGTGCCAGCAGCTTGGGTGGTGGGGGACAGGGGGTCGAACTGTTTTTT

D gene: TRBD1
V gene: TRBV28
J gene: TRBJ1-6
clone size: .
CDR3 protein: CASSSGTGYNSPLHF
CDR3 DNA: TGTGCCAGCAGTTCCGGGACAGGTTATAATTCACCCCTCCACTTT

D gene: .
V gene: TRBV4-2
J gene: TRBJ1-2
clone size: .
CDR3 protein: CASSSRTLNYGYTF
CDR3 DNA: TGTGCCAGCAGCTCCCGGACACTAAACTATGGCTACACCTTC

D gene: .
V gene: TRBV7-2
J gene: TRBJ2-1
clone size: .
CDR3 protein: CASSSKKGQSEFYNEQFF
CDR3 DNA: TGTGCCAGCAGCTCGAAAAAAGGCCAGAGCGAGTTCTACAATGAGCAGTTCTTC

D gene: .
V gene: TRBV15
J gene: TRBJ1-4
clone size: .
CDR3 protein: CATSRVGGRGEKLFF
CDR3 DNA: TGTGCCACCAGCAGAGTTGGGGGGAGAGGCGAAAAACTGTTTTTT

D gene: TRBD2
V gene: TRBV5-1
J gene: TRBJ2-2
clone size: .
CDR3 protein: CASSQTGGDGYTGELFF
CDR3 DNA: TGCGCCAGCTCCCAAACGGGGGGAGACGGATACACCGGGGAGCTGTTTTTT

D gene: .
V gene: TRBV7-9
J gene: TRBJ2-7
clone size: .
CDR3 protein: CASSSSGAYEQYF
CDR3 DNA: TGTGCCAGCAGCTCATCAGGGGCGTACGAGCAGTACTTC

D gene: TRBD2
V gene: TRBV7-3
J gene: TRBJ2-4
clone size: .
CDR3 protein: CASSPGTSGTDIQYF
CDR3 DNA: TGTGCCAGCAGCCCCGGGACTAGCGGGACTGACATTCAGTACTTC

D gene: .
V gene: TRBV5-1
J gene: TRBJ2-7
clone size: .
CDR3 protein: CASSLATSPLEQYF
CDR3 DNA: TGCGCCAGCAGCTTGGCCACGAGTCCCCTCGAGCAGTACTTC

D gene: TRBD1
V gene: TRBV4-2
J gene: TRBJ1-3
clone size: .
CDR3 protein: CASSQEGTGSSGNTIYF
CDR3 DNA: TGTGCCAGCAGCCAAGAAGGGACAGGGAGCTCTGGAAACACCATATATTTT

D gene: .
V gene: TRBV9
J gene: TRBJ2-1
clone size: .
CDR3 protein: CASSQTPEVLGLSYNEQFF
CDR3 DNA: TGTGCCAGCAGCCAGACCCCAGAAGTACTAGGCCTCTCCTACAATGAGCAGTTCTTC

D gene: .
V gene: TRBV19
J gene: TRBJ1-3
clone size: .
CDR3 protein: CASNAGRRNTIYF
CDR3 DNA: TGTGCCAGTAATGCCGGCAGGAGGAACACCATATATTTT

D gene: TRBD1
V gene: TRBV5-1
J gene: TRBJ1-3
clone size: .
CDR3 protein: CASSGDSSTIYF
CDR3 DNA: TGCGCCAGCAGCGGGGACAGCTCCACCATATATTTT

D gene: TRBD1
V gene: TRBV6-1
J gene: TRBJ1-6
clone size: .
CDR3 protein: CASSDRGDSPLHF
CDR3 DNA: TGTGCCAGCAGTGACAGGGGGGACTCACCCCTCCACTTT

D gene: .
V gene: TRBV7-9
J gene: TRBJ1-3
clone size: .
CDR3 protein: CASSFTGWGGNTIYF
CDR3 DNA: TGTGCCAGCAGCTTTACGGGTTGGGGCGGAAACACCATATATTTT

D gene: .
V gene: TRBV28
J gene: TRBJ2-7
clone size: .
CDR3 protein: CASSGLFGGEQYF
CDR3 DNA: TGTGCCAGCAGTGGGTTGTTCGGGGGCGAGCAGTACTTC

D gene: .
V gene: TRBV7-9
J gene: TRBJ2-1
clone size: .
CDR3 protein: CASSPQQVYNEQFF
CDR3 DNA: TGTGCCAGCAGCCCCCAACAGGTGTACAATGAGCAGTTCTTC

D gene: .
V gene: TRBV5-1
J gene: TRBJ1-6
clone size: .
CDR3 protein: CASSSGEGGSYNSPLHF
CDR3 DNA: TGCGCCAGCTCATCAGGGGAAGGAGGCTCCTATAATTCACCCCTCCACTTT

D gene: .
V gene: TRBV7-2
J gene: TRBJ1-1
clone size: .
CDR3 protein: CASSLAGGLNTEAFF
CDR3 DNA: TGTGCCAGCAGCTTGGCGGGGGGCCTGAACACTGAAGCTTTCTTT

D gene: TRBD1
V gene: TRBV5-1
J gene: TRBJ1-2
clone size: .
CDR3 protein: CASSLDGQGYVYGYTF
CDR3 DNA: TGCGCCAGCAGCTTGGATGGACAGGGGTACGTCTATGGCTACACCTTC

D gene: .
V gene: TRBV30
J gene: TRBJ1-1
clone size: .
CDR3 protein: CAWSARSEAFF
CDR3 DNA: TGTGCCTGGAGTGCCCGTTCTGAAGCTTTCTTT

D gene: .
V gene: TRBV4-1
J gene: TRBJ1-2
clone size: .
CDR3 protein: CASSQANYGYTF
CDR3 DNA: TGCGCCAGCAGCCAAGCGAACTATGGCTACACCTTC

D gene: .
V gene: TRBV11-3
J gene: TRBJ1-3
clone size: .
CDR3 protein: CASSFGFGNTIYF
CDR3 DNA: TGTGCCAGCAGCTTCGGGTTTGGAAACACCATATATTTT

D gene: TRBD1
V gene: TRBV5-1
J gene: TRBJ2-2
clone size: .
CDR3 protein: CASSTWTGDRELFF
CDR3 DNA: TGCGCCAGCAGCACCTGGACAGGGGACCGGGAGCTGTTTTTT

D gene: .
V gene: TRBV29-1
J gene: TRBJ1-1
clone size: .
CDR3 protein: CSVRRGGNRGTEAFF
CDR3 DNA: TGCAGCGTTAGACGGGGGGGGAACCGGGGCACTGAAGCTTTCTTT

D gene: .
V gene: TRBV19
J gene: TRBJ2-7
clone size: .
CDR3 protein: CASSQSGVWSYEQYF
CDR3 DNA: TGTGCCAGTAGCCAATCGGGGGTATGGTCCTACGAGCAGTACTTC

D gene: .
V gene: TRBV30
J gene: TRBJ1-4
clone size: .
CDR3 protein: CAWGGGFVGEKLFF
CDR3 DNA: TGTGCCTGGGGGGGCGGGTTTGTGGGAGAAAAACTGTTTTTT

D gene: TRBD1
V gene: TRBV10-1
J gene: TRBJ1-4
clone size: .
CDR3 protein: CASGPGQGNEKLFF
CDR3 DNA: TGCGCCAGCGGCCCGGGACAGGGGAATGAAAAACTGTTTTTT

D gene: .
V gene: TRBV4-2
J gene: TRBJ2-1
clone size: .
CDR3 protein: CASSQDPGGGPTYEQFF
CDR3 DNA: TGTGCCAGCAGCCAAGATCCGGGCGGGGGCCCCACCTATGAGCAGTTCTTC

D gene: TRBD2
V gene: TRBV4-1
J gene: TRBJ2-3
clone size: .
CDR3 protein: CASSQGGLAGLAGTDTQYF
CDR3 DNA: TGCGCCAGCAGCCAAGGGGGCCTCGCAGGACTAGCGGGCACAGATACGCAGTATTTT

D gene: TRBD1
V gene: TRBV6-5
J gene: TRBJ1-1
clone size: .
CDR3 protein: CATDYRGHTEAFF
CDR3 DNA: TGTGCCACAGATTACAGGGGACACACTGAAGCTTTCTTT

D gene: .
V gene: TRBV6-6
J gene: TRBJ2-4
clone size: .
CDR3 protein: CASRRRGKNIQYF
CDR3 DNA: TGTGCCAGCAGGCGCAGGGGCAAAAACATTCAGTACTTC

D gene: TRBD2
V gene: TRBV4-2
J gene: TRBJ2-1
clone size: .
CDR3 protein: CASSLGSGSSYNEQFF
CDR3 DNA: TGTGCCAGCAGCCTAGGTAGCGGGAGTTCCTACAATGAGCAGTTCTTC

D gene: TRBD2
V gene: TRBV10-3
J gene: TRBJ2-2
clone size: .
CDR3 protein: CAIQEGTSGPNTGELFF
CDR3 DNA: TGTGCCATCCAGGAAGGGACTAGCGGACCGAACACCGGGGAGCTGTTTTTT

D gene: .
V gene: TRBV12-3/TRBV12-4
J gene: TRBJ1-1
clone size: .
CDR3 protein: CASSLAPSEAFF
CDR3 DNA: TGTGCCAGCAGTTTAGCGCCGAGTGAAGCTTTCTTT

D gene: .
V gene: TRBV7-9
J gene: TRBJ1-2
clone size: few
CDR3 protein: CASSPGQGSVYGYTF
CDR3 DNA: TGTGCCAGCAGCCCAGGTCAGGGGTCGGTGTATGGCTACACCTTC

D gene: TRBD1
V gene: TRBV6-5
J gene: TRBJ2-7
clone size: .
CDR3 protein: CASRRAGQGAGEQYF
CDR3 DNA: TGTGCCAGCCGGCGGGCGGGACAGGGGGCCGGAGAGCAGTACTTC

D gene: TRBD1
V gene: TRBV5-1
J gene: TRBJ2-7
clone size: .
CDR3 protein: CASSFRTGDEEYF
CDR3 DNA: TGCGCCAGCAGCTTTAGGACAGGGGACGAAGAGTACTTC

D gene: TRBD1
V gene: TRBV29-1
J gene: TRBJ1-2
clone size: .
CDR3 protein: CSVDPIDRGSIGYTF
CDR3 DNA: TGCAGCGTTGACCCCATAGACAGGGGGTCTATTGGCTACACCTTC

D gene: TRBD2
V gene: TRBV14
J gene: TRBJ2-3
clone size: .
CDR3 protein: CASSQDRGSGPLFTDTQYF
CDR3 DNA: TGTGCCAGCAGCCAAGATCGTGGTAGCGGGCCCCTTTTCACAGATACGCAGTATTTT

D gene: TRBD1
V gene: TRBV2
J gene: TRBJ1-4
clone size: .
CDR3 protein: CASRSDRGATLFF
CDR3 DNA: TGTGCCAGCAGATCGGACAGGGGAGCCACACTGTTTTTT

D gene: .
V gene: TRBV29-1
J gene: TRBJ2-1
clone size: .
CDR3 protein: CSVERVQPNEQFF
CDR3 DNA: TGCAGCGTTGAACGGGTTCAGCCGAATGAGCAGTTCTTC

D gene: TRBD1
V gene: TRBV7-6
J gene: TRBJ1-6
clone size: .
CDR3 protein: CASSLDSRGRYNSPLHF
CDR3 DNA: TGTGCCAGCAGCTTAGATAGCAGGGGGCGATATAATTCACCCCTCCACTTT

D gene: TRBD1
V gene: TRBV5-1
J gene: TRBJ1-6
clone size: .
CDR3 protein: CASSAGQGGWGINSPLHF
CDR3 DNA: TGCGCCAGCAGTGCGGGACAGGGAGGCTGGGGAATTAATTCACCCCTCCACTTT

D gene: TRBD1
V gene: TRBV7-3
J gene: TRBJ2-2
clone size: once
CDR3 protein: CASSLIGTGGSPGELFF
CDR3 DNA: TGTGCCAGCAGCTTAATTGGGACAGGGGGAAGCCCCGGGGAGCTGTTTTTT

D gene: TRBD2
V gene: TRBV13
J gene: TRBJ2-3
clone size: .
CDR3 protein: CASSFRTSGPDTQYF
CDR3 DNA: TGTGCCAGCAGCTTTCGGACTAGCGGGCCAGATACGCAGTATTTT

D gene: .
V gene: TRBV27
J gene: TRBJ2-5
clone size: .
CDR3 protein: CATKLGPKETQYF
CDR3 DNA: TGTGCCACTAAATTGGGGCCAAAAGAGACCCAGTACTTC

D gene: TRBD2
V gene: TRBV4-3
J gene: TRBJ2-3
clone size: .
CDR3 protein: CASSQDSAGAMGDTQYF
CDR3 DNA: TGCGCCAGCAGCCAAGATTCAGCGGGGGCCATGGGAGATACGCAGTATTTT

D gene: .
V gene: TRBV30
J gene: TRBJ2-1
clone size: .
CDR3 protein: CASRPLGAYNEQFF
CDR3 DNA: TGTGCCTCCCGACCCTTAGGGGCCTACAATGAGCAGTTCTTC

D gene: .
V gene: TRBV30
J gene: TRBJ2-3
clone size: .
CDR3 protein: CAWGVADTQYF
CDR3 DNA: TGTGCCTGGGGAGTCGCAGATACGCAGTATTTT

D gene: .
V gene: TRBV7-2
J gene: TRBJ2-3
clone size: .
CDR3 protein: CASSVRDPTAGDTQYF
CDR3 DNA: TGTGCCAGCAGCGTGCGGGACCCGACGGCGGGAGATACGCAGTATTTT